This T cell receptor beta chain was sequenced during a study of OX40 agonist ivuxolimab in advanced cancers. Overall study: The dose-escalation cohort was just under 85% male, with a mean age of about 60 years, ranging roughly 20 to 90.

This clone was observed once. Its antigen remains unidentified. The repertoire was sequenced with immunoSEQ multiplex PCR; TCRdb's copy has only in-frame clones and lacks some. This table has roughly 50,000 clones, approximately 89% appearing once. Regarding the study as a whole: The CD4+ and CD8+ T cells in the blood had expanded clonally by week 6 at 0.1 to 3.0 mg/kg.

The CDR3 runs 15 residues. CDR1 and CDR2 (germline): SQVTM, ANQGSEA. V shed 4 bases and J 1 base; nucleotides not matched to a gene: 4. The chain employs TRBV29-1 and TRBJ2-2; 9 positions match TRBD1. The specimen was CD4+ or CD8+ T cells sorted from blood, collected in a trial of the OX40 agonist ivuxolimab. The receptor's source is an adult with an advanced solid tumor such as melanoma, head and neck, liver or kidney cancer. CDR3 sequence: CSVGRDRENTGELFF. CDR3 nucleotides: TGCAGCGTTGGACGGGACAGGGAGAACACCGGGGAGCTGTTTTTT.